This paragraph covers one T cell receptor (beta chain) sequence. Its antigen is as yet unknown. One junction end disagrees with the germline gene, perhaps due to a read error. Data came from immunoSEQ multiplex PCR; TCRdb stores just in-frame clones and leaves some out. The sample shows about 120,000 clones, about nine tenths of them seen only once. The V gene's germline CDR1 is MNHEY and CDR2 SVGEGT. The length of the CDR3 is 14 residues. This entry is derived from a study of T cell responses to AZD1222 COVID-19 vaccine. Study-wide findings and caveats: Across the whole spike, CD4 TCRs peaked at regions 160-218 and 743-854. Unmutated variant regions are reportedly the target of nearly half of TCRs that are spike-specific. Donor demographics were predominantly white British with a female majority; clonal diversity may be underestimated.

The receptor comes from an adult in good health. The sequencing used peripheral blood, collected on day 0 of AZD1222 vaccination. The J gene is TRBJ1-5, the V gene TRBV6-2 or TRBV6-3; D remains ambiguous. The CDR3 DNA follows: TGTGCCAGCAGTGATAGGACGGGCAATCAGGCCCAGCATTTT. This encodes CASSDRTGNQAQHF.